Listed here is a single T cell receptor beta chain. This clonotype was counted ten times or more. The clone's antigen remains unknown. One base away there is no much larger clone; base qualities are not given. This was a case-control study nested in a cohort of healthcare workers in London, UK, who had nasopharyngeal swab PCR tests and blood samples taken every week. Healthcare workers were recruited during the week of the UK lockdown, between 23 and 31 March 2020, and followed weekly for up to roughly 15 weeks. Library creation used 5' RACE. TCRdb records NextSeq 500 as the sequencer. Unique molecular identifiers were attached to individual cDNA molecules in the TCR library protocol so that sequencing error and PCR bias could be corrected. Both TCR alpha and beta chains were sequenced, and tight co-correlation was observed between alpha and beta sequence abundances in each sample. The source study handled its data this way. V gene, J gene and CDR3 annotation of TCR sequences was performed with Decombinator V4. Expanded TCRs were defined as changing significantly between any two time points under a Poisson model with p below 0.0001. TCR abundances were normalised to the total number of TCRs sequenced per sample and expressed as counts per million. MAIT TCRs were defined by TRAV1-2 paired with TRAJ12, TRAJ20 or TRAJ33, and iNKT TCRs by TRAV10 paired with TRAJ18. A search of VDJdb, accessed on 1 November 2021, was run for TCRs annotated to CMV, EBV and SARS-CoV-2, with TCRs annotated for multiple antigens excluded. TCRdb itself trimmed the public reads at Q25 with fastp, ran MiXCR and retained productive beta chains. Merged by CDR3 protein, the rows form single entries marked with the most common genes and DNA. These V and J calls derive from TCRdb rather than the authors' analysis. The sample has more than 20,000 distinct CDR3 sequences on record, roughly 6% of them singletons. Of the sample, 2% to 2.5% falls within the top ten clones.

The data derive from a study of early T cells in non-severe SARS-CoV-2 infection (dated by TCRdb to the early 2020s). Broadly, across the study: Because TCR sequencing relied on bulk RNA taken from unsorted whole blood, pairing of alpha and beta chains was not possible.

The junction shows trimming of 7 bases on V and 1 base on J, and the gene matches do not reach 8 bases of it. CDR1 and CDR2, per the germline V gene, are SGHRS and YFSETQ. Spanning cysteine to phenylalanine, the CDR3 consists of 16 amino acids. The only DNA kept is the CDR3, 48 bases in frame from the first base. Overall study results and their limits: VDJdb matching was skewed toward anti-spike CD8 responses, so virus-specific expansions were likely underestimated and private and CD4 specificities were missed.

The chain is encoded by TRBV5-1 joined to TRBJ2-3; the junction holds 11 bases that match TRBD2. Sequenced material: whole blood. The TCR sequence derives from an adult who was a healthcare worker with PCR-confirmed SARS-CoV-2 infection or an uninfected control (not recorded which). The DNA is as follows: TGCGCCAGCCAACAACAACTAGCGGGGGGCACAGATACGCAGTATTTT. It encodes CASQQQLAGGTDTQYF.